This entry lists 30 T cell receptor beta chains sequenced from one sample in a study of early stage breast cancer tumors. The method was immunoSEQ multiplex PCR; TCRdb's version includes in-frame clones alone and lacks a portion of them. The table has some 9,700 clones, 60% to 85% seen once. The material sequenced was normal breast tissue next to the tumor. All receptors derive from a person aged 35 to 50 with breast cancer.

The chain links TRBV27 to TRBJ1-5; tentative D call: TRBD1 (5 bases). The V gene lost 6 bases and the J gene lost 2 bases, with 11 bases spanning the gap. Per germline, CDR1 MNHEY and CDR2 SMNVEV (reference sequence). CDR3 length: 14 residues. The CDR3 DNA follows: TGTGCCAGCAGCCCAGGGACTGGCAATCAGCCCCAGCATTTT. This sequence encodes CASSPGTGNQPQHF.

This chain connects TRBV7-2 to TRBJ2-3; 10 bases fit TRBD2. The CDR3 length is 16 residues. In germline, CDR1 is SGHTA, CDR2 FQGNSA. V shed 7 bases, J shed 6 bases, and the junction held 13 bases outside the gene matches. DNA of the CDR3: TGTGCCAGCACCTTGGAACTAGCGGGATTATCCGATACGCAGTATTTT. Amino acid sequence: CASTLELAGLSDTQYF.

J is TRBJ2-3 and V is TRBV7-2; no firm D call. CDR3 length equals 11 residues. From germline, CDR1 is SGHTA and CDR2 FQGNSA. V was cut by 4 bases and J by 4 bases, with 3 bases left in between. The CDR3 DNA reads as TGTGCCAGCAGCTCTCCAGATACGCAGTATTTT. As protein: CASSSPDTQYF.

The genes are TRBV2 and TRBJ2-5; 7 bases are a match to TRBD2. Germline CDR1 and CDR2: SNHLY and FYNNEI. The CDR3 sequence is 13 residues long. J gave up 4 bases and V 3 bases, and 2 bases lay outside the gene matches. CDR3 residues: CASSDIAGETQYF. In DNA form, the CDR3 reads TGTGCCAGCAGTGACATAGCGGGAGAGACCCAGTACTTC.

The chain uses TRBV18 and TRBJ2-5; D is ambiguous. Germline values: CDR1 KGHSH, CDR2 LQKENI. V lost 2 bases, J lost 5 bases, and 6 bases lay in between. The CDR3 has 12 residues. The CDR3 sequence: CASSPVTETQYF. CDR3 bases: TGTGCCAGCTCACCAGTGACGGAGACCCAGTACTTC.

This clone has only a few counts. The rearrangement uses TRBV2 and TRBJ1-2; D is ambiguous. The ends were cut back, 2 bases at V and 4 bases at J, with 5 bases in the middle. This CDR3 is built from 12 residues. Germline V gene data show CDR1 as SNHLY and CDR2 as FYNNEI. The CDR3 protein is CASSERAYGYTF. In nucleotides, the CDR3 is TGTGCCAGCAGTGAAAGAGCCTATGGCTACACCTTC.

The rearrangement joins TRBV27 to TRBJ2-2; D possibly corresponds to TRBD1 (6 bases). With 2 bases removed from V and 8 bases from J, the gap between germline ends came to 24 bases. This CDR3 is 18 amino acids long. CDR1 MNHEY and CDR2 SMNVEV come from the germline V gene (reference sequence). Here the CDR3 DNA reads TGTGCCAGCAGTTTACGGCAGGGGCGAAGTCAGGTGGCAGGGGAGCTGTTTTTT. As protein: CASSLRQGRSQVAGELFF.

This clone was counted between two and nine times. The genes are TRBV7-9 and TRBJ2-1, with D possibly matching TRBD1 (5 bases). V was shortened by 2 bases and J by 4 bases, with 15 bases between the two germline ends. The CDR3 length is 16 residues. Germline CDR1 is SEHNR and CDR2 is FQNEAQ (reference sequence). The CDR3 DNA reads as TGTGCCAGCAGCTTACTACCCCATGCAGGGTACAATGAGCAGTTCTTC. Protein: CASSLLPHAGYNEQFF.

A single count supports this clone. V usage is TRBV11-3 and J usage is TRBJ2-5; D assignment may be TRBD1 or TRBD2 (6 bases each). Trimming left V 5 bases short and J 4 bases short, with 20 bases between. The CDR3 is made up of 16 amino acids. The germline V gene encodes CDR1 SGHNT and CDR2 YENEEA. The CDR3 is CASSPVGGSRRETQYF. The DNA for the CDR3 is TGTGCCAGCAGCCCGGTCGGGGGCTCCCGACGAGAGACCCAGTACTTC.

The genes are TRBV6-1 and TRBJ2-3; 12 positions match TRBD2. V shed 2 bases, J shed 4 bases, and the junction held 7 bases outside the gene matches. The CDR3 is made up of 17 amino acids. The germline V gene has CDR1 MNHNS and CDR2 SASEGT. The CDR3 is CASSERRLAGVPDTQYF. The CDR3 bases are TGTGCCAGCAGTGAAAGGAGACTAGCGGGAGTCCCAGATACGCAGTATTTT.

The table lists this clone with a few counts. The V gene is TRBV19, the J gene TRBJ2-1, with D perhaps matching TRBD1 or TRBD2 (5 bases each). The CDR3 contains 16 residues. The ends were cut back, 5 bases at V and 9 bases at J, with 23 bases in the middle. CDR1 and CDR2 (germline): LNHDA, SQIVND (reference sequence). In DNA, the CDR3 is TGTGCCAGTAGTTCGCGGGCCCTCCGTGGGGACGGTGAGCAGTTCTTC. This sequence encodes CASSSRALRGDGEQFF.

The gene calls are TRBV30 and TRBJ1-3; no reliable D call. V lost 5 bases and J 4 bases, leaving 9 bases between the germline ends. Germline CDR1 GTSNPN, CDR2 SVGIG (reference sequence). The CDR3 spans 12 residues. CDR3 sequence reads: CAWGLKGNTIYF. The CDR3 DNA sequence: TGTGCCTGGGGTCTCAAAGGAAACACCATATATTTT.

This clone turned up a few times. The chain combines TRBV12-1 with TRBJ2-1; TRBD2 is the table's D call, not checked against the DNA. TRBV12-1 is a recognized pseudogene. CDR3 size: 15 residues. The CDR3 spells CASSFVGGRANEQFF. In nucleotides, the CDR3 is TGTGCCAGCAGCTTTGTAGGCGGGAGGGCCAATGAGCAGTTCTTC.

V and J are TRBV5-1 and TRBJ1-1; maybe TRBD1 (5 bases). Germline V lookup: CDR1 SGHRS, CDR2 YFSETQ. V was cut by 3 bases and J by 1 base, with 13 bases left in between. This CDR3 is 15 amino acids long. The CDR3 loop reads CASSSAGRTNTEAFF. The CDR3 DNA sequence: TGCGCCAGCAGCTCGGCGGGACGGACGAACACTGAAGCTTTCTTT.

This rearrangement joins TRBV2 to TRBJ1-5; D is unclear. This CDR3 contains 14 residues. The germline CDR1 and CDR2 sequences are SNHLY and FYNNEI. The V gene lost 6 bases and the J gene lost 0 bases, with 9 bases spanning the gap. This CDR3 reads CASSVQHSNQPQHF. In nucleotides, the CDR3 is TGTGCCAGCAGCGTCCAACATAGCAATCAGCCCCAGCATTTT.

The chain links TRBV30 to TRBJ2-2; D unclear. The V end lost 4 bases, the J end lost 6 bases, and 6 bases lay between the germline ends. Germline assignment: CDR1 GTSNPN and CDR2 SVGIG (reference sequence). The CDR3 length is 11 residues. CDR3 protein: CAWMRPGELFF. The DNA for the CDR3 is TGTGCCTGGATGAGGCCCGGGGAGCTGTTTTTT.

This rearrangement joins TRBV25-1 to TRBJ1-4; D remains unclear. Germline assignment: CDR1 MGHDK and CDR2 SYGVNS. The ends were cut back, 5 bases at V and 8 bases at J, with 21 bases in the middle. The CDR3 has 16 residues. CDR3 in amino acids: CASSSRQVPIQEKLFF. The DNA of the CDR3 is TGTGCCAGCAGTAGCCGCCAGGTCCCTATCCAGGAAAAACTGTTTTTT.

The chain is built from TRBV6-6 and TRBJ2-2; D unclear. CDR1 and CDR2 (germline): MNHNY, SVGAGI (reference sequence). Trimming removed 5 bases at V and 5 bases at J, with 12 bases between. The length of the CDR3 is 14 residues. DNA of the CDR3: TGTGCCAGCAGTACCCCCGCAGGTACCGGGGAGCTGTTTTTT. Translation gives CASSTPAGTGELFF.

The rearrangement joins TRBV7-2 to TRBJ2-7; 9 bases agree with TRBD2. The CDR3 is 13 residues long. Germline CDR1 is SGHTA and CDR2 is FQGNSA. J was trimmed by 5 bases and V by 4 bases; bases with no gene match: 3. CDR3 nucleotides: TGTGCCAGCAGCTATGGCGGGAGGGACGAGCAGTACTTC. This encodes CASSYGGRDEQYF.

This chain connects TRBV7-6 to TRBJ2-2; the match to TRBD2 covers 11 bases. Looked up from germline, CDR1 is SGHVS and CDR2 is FNYEAQ. V shed 1 base, J shed 3 bases, and the junction held 7 bases outside the gene matches. The CDR3 has 18 residues. The CDR3 loop is CASSLERLAGTHTGELFF. The CDR3 DNA reads TGTGCCAGCAGCTTAGAGAGACTAGCGGGAACCCACACCGGGGAGCTGTTTTTT.

The chain employs TRBV10-3 and TRBJ1-3; D gene unclear. CDR3 size: 15 residues. Germline CDR1 ENHRY, CDR2 SYGVKD. Deletions cut 6 bases from V and 0 bases from J, with 12 bases between. CDR3: CAIRRTGSSGNTIYF. For the CDR3, the DNA is TGTGCCATCAGACGAACCGGAAGCTCTGGAAACACCATATATTTT.

This clone has only a few counts. The chain has TRBV19 and TRBJ1-1; D is unresolved. This CDR3 comprises 13 residues. Germline V gene sequence: CDR1 LNHDA, CDR2 SQIVND (reference sequence). V shed 6 bases and J shed 11 bases, with 19 bases lying between them. CDR3 in DNA: TGTGCCAGTAGCCTGGACTATAACGCCGGGGCTTTCTTT. Translated: CASSLDYNAGAFF.

J is TRBJ2-1 and V is TRBV5-5; possibly TRBD2 for D (5 bases). V was clipped by 4 bases and J by 7 bases, with 30 bases between them. Germline lookup yields CDR1 SGHKS and CDR2 YYEKEE (reference sequence). The CDR3 totals 19 residues. The CDR3 loop is CASSRSLLGTARVVNEQFF. The CDR3 DNA follows: TGTGCCAGCAGCCGGAGTCTCCTTGGCACAGCGAGGGTTGTAAATGAGCAGTTCTTC.

The rearrangement links TRBV30 to TRBJ2-2; no clear D gene. This CDR3 has 14 residues. V was pared by 4 bases and J by 3 bases, with 12 bases between. Germline CDR1 and CDR2: GTSNPN and SVGIG (reference sequence). CDR3 sequence reads: CAWNFGQYTGELFF. CDR3 in DNA: TGTGCCTGGAATTTTGGCCAGTACACCGGGGAGCTGTTTTTT.

This chain connects TRBV6-5 to TRBJ1-4, with D possibly TRBD1 on 5 matching bases. The CDR3 consists of 14 residues. Germline V CDR1 and CDR2: MNHEY, SVGAGI. The ends were cut back, 8 bases at V and 8 bases at J, with 18 bases in the middle. The DNA for the CDR3 is TGTGCCAGCCACCGCGCGGGGCCTGGAGAAAAACTGTTTTTT. It yields the protein CASHRAGPGEKLFF.

This clone came up once. Other DNA variants within this sample encode the same CDR3. The rearrangement uses TRBV27 and TRBJ2-7; 8 nucleotides match TRBD1. Germline CDR1 MNHEY, CDR2 SMNVEV (reference sequence). V trimming: 8 bases; J trimming: 9 bases; junction bases outside the gene matches: 12. This CDR3 is 13 amino acids long. The DNA for the CDR3 is TGTGCCAGCGGAAGAACCCAGGGGGCCGGGCAGTACTTC. Its translation is CASGRTQGAGQYF.

This sequence joins TRBV2 and TRBJ2-1; the match to TRBD2 covers 7 bases. CDR3 length: 16 amino acids. Germline assignment: CDR1 SNHLY and CDR2 FYNNEI. V was pared by 1 base and J by 2 bases, with 5 bases of the junction left unmatched. In nucleotides, the CDR3 is TGTGCCAGCAGTGAAGGGGGCGCGGGAGCCTACAATGAGCAGTTCTTC. Translation: CASSEGGAGAYNEQFF.

This chain connects TRBV6-5 to TRBJ1-3; 7 bases align to TRBD1. The CDR3 extends over 15 amino acids. Trimming cost V 7 bases and J 3 bases; bases outside gene matches: 9. Germline CDR1 and CDR2: MNHEY and SVGAGI. CDR3 in DNA: TGTGCCAGCACTCCCAGGGGGAGAGTTGGAAACACCATATATTTT. This codes for CASTPRGRVGNTIYF.

The chain's CDR3 is CASSAGAKNIQYF. CDR3 sequence (DNA): TGTGCCAGCAGCGCGGGAGCCAAAAACATTCAGTACTTC. The V and J genes are TRBV11-3 and TRBJ2-4; a weak D match, TRBD2 (5 bases). The V and J ends lost 5 bases and 0 bases respectively, with 5 bases between them. This CDR3 has 13 residues. Germline assignment: CDR1 SGHNT and CDR2 YENEEA.

The V and J genes are TRBV18 and TRBJ2-7; no clear D gene. CDR3 length: 14 residues. V dropped 0 bases and J dropped 0 bases, with 6 bases sitting between them. Germline-derived CDR1 and CDR2 are KGHSH and LQKENI. This CDR3 is CASSPPSVSYEQYF. The CDR3 DNA reads as TGTGCCAGCTCACCACCAAGTGTCTCCTACGAGCAGTACTTC.